One sample yielded the 30 T cell receptor beta chains listed below, sequenced in a study of T cells in Graves' hyperthyroidism and ophthalmopathy. Researchers took RNA transcripts and amplified the TCR beta CDR3 regions from them. With the HTBI primer set, the TCR CDR3 went through a first round of RT-PCR. TCRdb reprocessed the multiplex PCR reads with MiXCR, giving one entry per CDR3 protein. This sample has hundreds of thousands of distinct CDR3 sequences, with 16% found just once. The source material was blood. These receptors were collected from a woman in her thirties or forties with Graves' ophthalmopathy.

This clonotype was counted between two and nine times. The chain is built from TRBV7-9 and TRBJ2-2; D ambiguous. V lost 1 base, J lost 4 bases, and 10 bases lay in between. The CDR3 spans 15 residues. Germline V CDR1 and CDR2: SEHNR, FQNEAQ (reference sequence). The CDR3 loop is CASSLVGSLTGELFF. For the CDR3, the DNA is TGTGCCAGCAGCTTAGTGGGATCTCTCACCGGGGAGCTGTTTTTT.

The rearrangement uses TRBV5-1 and TRBJ1-5, with 10 nucleotides matching TRBD1. The CDR3 is 16 amino acids. With 4 bases clipped from V and 0 bases from J, the junction kept 4 bases outside the gene matches. Germline V gene data show CDR1 as SGHRS and CDR2 as YFSETQ. CDR3 sequence reads: CASSPTGGSSNQPQHF. The DNA of the CDR3 is TGCGCCAGCAGCCCGACAGGGGGCTCTAGCAATCAGCCCCAGCATTTT. The variable domain in full, completed from reference TRBV5-1 and TRBJ1-5, reads KAGVTQTPRYLIKTRGQQVTLSCSPISGHRSVSWYQQTPGQGLQFLFEYFSETQRNKGNFPGRFSGRQFSNSRSEMNVSTLELGDSALYLCASSPTGGSSNQPQHFGDGTRLSIL.

This clonotype was detected many times. CDR3 in DNA: TGTGCCAGCACTCTTAGACGGTACCTCTACGAGCAGTACTTC. Protein: CASTLRRYLYEQYF. This sequence joins TRBV2 and TRBJ2-7, with D unresolved. The germline CDR1 and CDR2 sequences are SNHLY and FYNNEI. V was cut by 7 bases and J by 3 bases, with 16 bases left in between. CDR3 length: 14 amino acids.

Only a few counts were recorded for this clonotype. V and J are TRBV10-3 and TRBJ1-4; D not resolved. CDR3 length: 13 residues. CDR1 and CDR2 from the germline V gene are ENHRY and SYGVKD. Trimming removed 2 bases at V and 4 bases at J, with 5 bases between. CDR3 coding DNA: TGTGCCATCAGTGAGAGAATTAATGAAAAACTGTTTTTT. This encodes CAISERINEKLFF.

This clonotype was detected a few times. This chain links TRBV5-4 with TRBJ2-3; a possible D gene is TRBD2 (6 bases). CDR3 length: 15 amino acids. V shed 1 base and J shed 2 bases, with 11 bases lying between them. Germline V lookup: CDR1 SGHNT, CDR2 YYREEE (reference sequence). CDR3 region: CASSLLAGYTDTQYF. The CDR3 coding sequence is TGTGCCAGCAGCTTGCTGGCGGGGTACACAGATACGCAGTATTTT.

This chain uses TRBV11-2 with TRBJ1-2, with 9 bases that match TRBD1. After removal of 5 bases from V and 8 bases from J, the junction contained 6 bases not matched to a gene. Germline values: CDR1 SGHAT, CDR2 FQNNGV. There are 13 residues in the CDR3. CDR3 amino acids: CASSARTGDGYTF. In DNA form, the CDR3 reads TGTGCCAGCAGCGCTCGGACAGGGGACGGCTACACCTTC.

This clonotype appeared a few times. This chain joins TRBV20-1 and TRBJ2-4, with no clear D. Germline V CDR1 and CDR2: DFQATT, SNEGSKA (reference sequence). V lost 6 bases and J lost 0, with 9 bases in between. The CDR3 is made up of 13 amino acids. CDR3 loop: CSARPGAKNIQYF. The DNA for the CDR3 is TGCAGTGCCAGACCAGGAGCCAAAAACATTCAGTACTTC.

The table lists this clonotype with a few counts. This chain joins TRBV27 and TRBJ1-6; 7 bases are shared with TRBD1. Per the germline V gene, CDR1 is MNHEY and CDR2 is SMNVEV (reference sequence). J was trimmed by 0 bases and V by 6 bases; bases with no gene match: 8. The CDR3 sequence is 17 residues long. CDR3 sequence reads: CASRDRVTRSYNSPLHF. The DNA for the CDR3 is TGTGCCAGCAGAGACAGGGTTACTCGCTCCTATAATTCACCCCTCCACTTT.

In its sample, this clonotype was seen once. The DNA for the CDR3 is TGTGCCAGCAGCTCCGGGACTAGGGTTGAGCAGTTCTTC. Its translation: CASSSGTRVEQFF. This sequence joins TRBV7-6 and TRBJ2-1; 8 bases map to TRBD2. J gave up 9 bases and V 4 bases, and 5 bases lay outside the gene matches. This CDR3 spans 13 amino acids. Germline V gene sequence: CDR1 SGHVS, CDR2 FNYEAQ.

This clonotype was seen a few times. This rearrangement joins TRBV7-9 to TRBJ2-7; 8 bases fit TRBD1. With 1 base clipped from V and 4 bases from J, the junction kept 6 bases outside the gene matches. The CDR3 totals 15 residues. Germline V gives CDR1 SEHNR, CDR2 FQNEAQ (reference sequence). Here the CDR3 DNA reads TGTGCCAGCAGCTTAGGGGCAGGGGGCATTTACGAGCAGTACTTC. Its translation: CASSLGAGGIYEQYF.

In its sample, this clonotype was seen many times. V is TRBV6-1 and J is TRBJ2-7, with D hard to call. Germline CDR1 reads MNHNS; CDR2 reads SASEGT. V lost 7 bases and J lost 4, with 17 bases in between. This CDR3 contains 14 residues. CDR3 amino acids: CASKPNSPPYEQYF. CDR3 DNA sequence: TGTGCCAGCAAGCCGAATTCACCCCCTTACGAGCAGTACTTC.

In its sample, this clonotype was seen many times. This chain joins TRBV30 and TRBJ1-5; 7 nucleotides match TRBD1. The length of the CDR3 is 15 residues. CDR1 and CDR2 from the germline V gene are GTSNPN and SVGIG (reference sequence). V lost 2 bases, J lost 0 bases, and 4 bases stayed unmatched. CDR3 nucleotide sequence: TGTGCCTGGAGTCCGGGACAGCATAGCAATCAGCCCCAGCATTTT. Amino acids: CAWSPGQHSNQPQHF.

This clonotype came up many times. The chain has TRBV20-1 and TRBJ2-3; D is perhaps TRBD2 (6 bases). Germline V gene lookup returns CDR1 DFQATT and CDR2 SNEGSKA (reference sequence). The CDR3 loop spans 13 amino acids. V shed 5 bases and J shed 2 bases, with 11 bases lying between them. Written as DNA, the CDR3 is TGCAGTGCTCATAAGGACTACACAGATACGCAGTATTTT. Protein sequence: CSAHKDYTDTQYF.

This clonotype was seen at least ten times. The chain uses TRBV11-2 and TRBJ1-2; tentatively, D is TRBD1 (5 bases). V was clipped by 2 bases and J by 2 bases, with 15 bases between them. This CDR3 has 16 residues. CDR1 and CDR2 from the germline V gene are SGHAT and FQNNGV. CDR3 DNA: TGTGCCAGCAGCTTAAATCCTTATCAGGGAAACTATGGCTACACCTTC. Protein: CASSLNPYQGNYGYTF.

The chain is built from TRBV6-1 and TRBJ2-1, with 7 bases that match TRBD1. Germline CDR1 reads MNHNS; CDR2 reads SASEGT. J was trimmed by 1 base and V by 6 bases; bases with no gene match: 6. The CDR3 extends over 15 amino acids. The CDR3 is CASRTTGASYNEQFF. The CDR3 nucleotides are TGTGCCAGCAGGACAACAGGGGCGTCCTACAATGAGCAGTTCTTC.

This clonotype was picked up one time. This sequence may be a read error, since a much larger clone differs from it by one base. The gene calls are TRBV2 and TRBJ1-5; 7 nucleotides match TRBD1. J gave up 6 bases and V 5 bases, and 13 bases lay outside the gene matches. The germline V gene encodes CDR1 SNHLY and CDR2 FYNNEI. This CDR3 is built from 16 residues. The CDR3 spells CASSSHRGSGSQPQHF. Here the CDR3 DNA reads TGTGCCAGCAGTTCCCACAGGGGAAGTGGCAGTCAGCCCCAGCATTTT.

This clonotype was seen more than once but under ten times. This chain links TRBV19 with TRBJ1-1, with 7 nucleotides matching TRBD1. Germline V gene lookup returns CDR1 LNHDA and CDR2 SQIVND (reference sequence). This CDR3 has 14 residues. The junction had 6 bases not matched to a gene; V was cut back by 4 bases and J by 4 bases. The CDR3 is CASSKQGRGTEAFF. Written as DNA, the CDR3 is TGTGCCAGTAGTAAACAGGGGAGGGGCACTGAAGCTTTCTTT.

This clonotype has a handful of counts. V and J are TRBV18 and TRBJ1-4; 7 bases fit TRBD1. The CDR3 has 15 residues. J gave up 7 bases and V 5 bases, and 10 bases lay outside the gene matches. CDR1 and CDR2 (germline): KGHSH, LQKENI. CDR3 DNA: TGTGCCAGCTCATCAGGGACAGTGGATTTTGAAAAACTGTTTTTT. Its protein product is CASSSGTVDFEKLFF.

This clonotype was recorded many times. This chain uses TRBV30 with TRBJ1-2; TRBD1 aligns across 10 bases. This CDR3 is built from 13 residues. Germline-derived CDR1 and CDR2 are GTSNPN and SVGIG (reference sequence). Trimming removed 5 bases from V and 7 bases from J; junction bases left unmatched: 7. The CDR3 DNA reads TGTGCCTGGTTCGACAGGGGGCGATTTGGCTACACCTTC. This codes for CAWFDRGRFGYTF.

This clonotype was counted only a few times. The chain has TRBV20-1 and TRBJ2-7, with D possibly being TRBD1 (5 bases). Trimming cost V 0 bases and J 7 bases, with 16 bases left between them. The CDR3 totals 14 residues. CDR1 and CDR2 from the germline V gene are DFQATT and SNEGSKA (reference sequence). The CDR3 loop reads CSARDRAGSEEQYF. In DNA form, the CDR3 reads TGCAGTGCTAGAGATCGGGCAGGGTCGGAGGAGCAGTACTTC.

The chain's CDR3 is CASSVAPELGNTIYF. For the CDR3, the DNA is TGTGCCAGCAGCGTAGCTCCGGAGCTCGGAAACACCATATATTTT. The chain is built from TRBV9 and TRBJ1-3; D unclear. V dropped 0 bases and J dropped 4 bases, with 11 bases sitting between them. The CDR3 contains 15 residues. Germline V CDR1 and CDR2: SGDLS, YYNGEE.

The V call is TRBV6-1, the J call TRBJ2-7; D gene uncertain. V lost 3 bases and J 2 bases, leaving 23 bases between the germline ends. Germline CDR1 MNHNS, CDR2 SASEGT. This CDR3 has 18 residues. CDR3 nucleotides: TGTGCCAGCAGTGACTCGACGTTGAACGGATTCCGCCCCTACGAGCAGTACTTC. Translated: CASSDSTLNGFRPYEQYF.

This clonotype appeared many times. The CDR3 does not close with the conserved phenylalanine or tryptophan, likely indicating a read error. This chain connects TRBV5-8 to TRBJ2-1; 11 positions match TRBD2. Germline V gene lookup returns CDR1 SGHTS and CDR2 YDEGEE. Trimming took 4 bases from V and 0 from J; bases not matched to a gene: 6. The CDR3 sequence is 17 residues long. CDR3 amino acids: CASSDTSGRDSYNEQFL. CDR3 nucleotide sequence: TGTGCCAGCAGCGATACTAGCGGGAGAGACTCCTACAATGAGCAGTTCCTC.

This clonotype was observed at least ten times. The chain employs TRBV2 and TRBJ2-7; 9 bases agree with TRBD2. Looked up from germline, CDR1 is SNHLY and CDR2 is FYNNEI. The CDR3 has 14 amino acids. V lost 6 bases, J lost 6 bases, and 9 bases stayed unmatched. CDR3 sequence reads: CASSSYRLAAEQYF. The CDR3, as DNA: TGTGCCAGCAGCTCCTACCGACTAGCGGCCGAGCAGTACTTC.

This clonotype was picked up many times. CDR3 protein: CSALDRGNTDTQYF. CDR3 sequence (DNA): TGCAGTGCTCTCGACAGGGGAAACACAGATACGCAGTATTTT. This chain connects TRBV20-1 to TRBJ2-3, with 8 bases fitting TRBD1. With V trimmed by 5 bases and J by 2 bases, 6 bases remained unmatched. Per the germline V gene, CDR1 is DFQATT and CDR2 is SNEGSKA (reference sequence). The CDR3 is 14 amino acids.

This clonotype was seen at least ten times. The genes are TRBV7-8 and TRBJ2-7; 10 bases are a match to TRBD1. The V gene end was trimmed by 5 bases and the J gene end by 5 bases; junction bases not matched to a gene: 6. Germline-derived CDR1 and CDR2 are SGHVS and FQNEAQ. CDR3 length: 14 amino acids. The CDR3 DNA follows: TGTGCCAGCAGCCTTGGGACAGGGGACGACGAGCAGTACTTC. Its translation is CASSLGTGDDEQYF.

This clonotype was counted many times. The chain links TRBV5-1 to TRBJ1-1; 7 bases align to TRBD1. The ends lost 7 bases at V and 4 bases at J; junction bases unmatched: 10. The length of the CDR3 is 14 residues. Germline V gene lookup returns CDR1 SGHRS and CDR2 YFSETQ. In DNA form, the CDR3 reads TGCGCCAGCTCCTTGGACAGGTTATTCACTGAAGCTTTCTTT. Protein sequence: CASSLDRLFTEAFF. Using reference TRBV5-1 and TRBJ1-1 for the parts outside the CDR3, the full variable domain is KAGVTQTPRYLIKTRGQQVTLSCSPISGHRSVSWYQQTPGQGLQFLFEYFSETQRNKGNFPGRFSGRQFSNSRSEMNVSTLELGDSALYLCASSLDRLFTEAFFGQGTRLTVV.

This clonotype was detected ten times or more. V is TRBV3-1 and J is TRBJ2-3; 9 bases map to TRBD1. CDR1 LGHDT and CDR2 YNNKEL come from the germline V gene (reference sequence). The CDR3 sequence is 14 residues long. Trimming took 5 bases from V and 4 from J; bases not matched to a gene: 4. Written as DNA, the CDR3 is TGTGCCAGCAGCGGAACAGGGGGCCCAGATACGCAGTATTTT. The encoded protein is CASSGTGGPDTQYF.

This clonotype was seen only a few times. V gene TRBV20-1 combines with J gene TRBJ2-7; 7 nucleotides agree with TRBD2. V shed 5 bases and J 11 bases; nucleotides not matched to a gene: 9. Germline values: CDR1 DFQATT, CDR2 SNEGSKA (reference sequence). This CDR3 region has 11 residues. The CDR3, as DNA: TGCAGTGCTGGGCAAGGACTAGAGGAGTACTTC. Amino acids: CSAGQGLEEYF.

This clonotype was observed at least ten times. The CDR3 spells CSAKTGLGSPLHF. Written as DNA, the CDR3 is TGCAGTGCTAAGACAGGGTTGGGTTCACCCCTCCACTTT. This sequence joins TRBV20-1 and TRBJ1-6, with 7 bases identical to TRBD1. CDR1 is DFQATT, CDR2 SNEGSKA, per germline (reference sequence). V was pared by 4 bases and J by 9 bases, with 6 bases of the junction left unmatched. This CDR3 is 13 amino acids long.